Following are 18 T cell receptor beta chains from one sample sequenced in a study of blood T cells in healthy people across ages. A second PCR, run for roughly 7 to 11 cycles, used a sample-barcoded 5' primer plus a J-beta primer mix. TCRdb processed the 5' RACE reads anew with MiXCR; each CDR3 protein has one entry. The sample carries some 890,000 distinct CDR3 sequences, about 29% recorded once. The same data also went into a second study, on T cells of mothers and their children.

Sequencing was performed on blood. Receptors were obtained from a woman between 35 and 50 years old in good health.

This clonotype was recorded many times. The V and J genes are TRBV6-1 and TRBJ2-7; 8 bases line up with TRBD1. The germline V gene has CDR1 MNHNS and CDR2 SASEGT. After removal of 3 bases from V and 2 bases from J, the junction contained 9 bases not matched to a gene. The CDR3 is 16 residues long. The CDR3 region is CASSDPGTGSPYEQYF. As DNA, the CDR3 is TGTGCCAGCAGTGACCCCGGGACAGGCTCCCCCTACGAGCAGTACTTC.

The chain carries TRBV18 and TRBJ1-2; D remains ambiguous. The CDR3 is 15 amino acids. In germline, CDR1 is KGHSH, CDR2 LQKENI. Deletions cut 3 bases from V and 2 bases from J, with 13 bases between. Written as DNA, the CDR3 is TGTGCCAGCTCACCCCTCGGGGAACTCAACTATGGCTACACCTTC. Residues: CASSPLGELNYGYTF.

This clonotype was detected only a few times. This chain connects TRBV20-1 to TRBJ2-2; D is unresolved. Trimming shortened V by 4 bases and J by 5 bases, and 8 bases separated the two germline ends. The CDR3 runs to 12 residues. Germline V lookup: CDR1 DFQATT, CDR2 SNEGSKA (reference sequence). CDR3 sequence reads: CSATDWTGELFF. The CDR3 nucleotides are TGCAGTGCTACTGACTGGACCGGGGAGCTGTTTTTT.

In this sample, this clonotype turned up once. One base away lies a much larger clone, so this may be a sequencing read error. CDR3 amino acids: CSFDPGTVHNYGYTF. DNA of the CDR3: TGCAGCTTTGACCCCGGGACAGTGCATAACTATGGCTACACCTTC. The chain carries TRBV29-1 and TRBJ1-2, with 7 positions matching TRBD1. CDR3 length equals 15 residues. Germline CDR1 and CDR2: SQVTM and ANQGSEA. Complete variable domain (other parts from reference TRBV29-1 and TRBJ1-2): SAVISQKPSRDICQRGTSLTIQCQVDSQVTMMFWYRQQPGQSLTLIATANQGSEATYESGFVIDKFPISRPNLTFSTLTVSNMSPEDSSIYLCSFDPGTVHNYGYTFGSGTRLTVV.

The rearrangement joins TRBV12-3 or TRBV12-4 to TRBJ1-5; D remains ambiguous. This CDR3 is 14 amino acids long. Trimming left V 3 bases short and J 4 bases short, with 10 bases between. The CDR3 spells CASSFSHANQPQHF. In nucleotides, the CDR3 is TGTGCCAGCAGTTTTTCCCACGCGAATCAGCCCCAGCATTTT.

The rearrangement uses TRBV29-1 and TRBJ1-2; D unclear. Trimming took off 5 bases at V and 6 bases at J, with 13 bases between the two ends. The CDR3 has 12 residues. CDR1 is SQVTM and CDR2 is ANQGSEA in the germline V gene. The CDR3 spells CSVPSSGDGYTF. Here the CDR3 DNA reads TGCAGCGTTCCTTCAAGTGGGGATGGCTACACCTTC. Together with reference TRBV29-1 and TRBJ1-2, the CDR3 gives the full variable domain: SAVISQKPSRDICQRGTSLTIQCQVDSQVTMMFWYRQQPGQSLTLIATANQGSEATYESGFVIDKFPISRPNLTFSTLTVSNMSPEDSSIYLCSVPSSGDGYTFGSGTRLTVV.

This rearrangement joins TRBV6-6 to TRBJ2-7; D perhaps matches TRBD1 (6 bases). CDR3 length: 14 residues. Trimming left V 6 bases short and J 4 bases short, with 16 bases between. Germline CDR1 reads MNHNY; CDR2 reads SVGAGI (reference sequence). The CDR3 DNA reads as TGTGCCAGCAGCCCGGCAGGGGATCTGTACGAGCAGTACTTC. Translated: CASSPAGDLYEQYF.

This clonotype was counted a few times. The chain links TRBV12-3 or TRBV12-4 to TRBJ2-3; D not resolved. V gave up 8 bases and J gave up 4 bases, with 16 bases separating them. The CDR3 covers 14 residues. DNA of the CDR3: TGTGCCAGCCGACTGCCCGGGTCCGCAGATACGCAGTATTTT. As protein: CASRLPGSADTQYF.

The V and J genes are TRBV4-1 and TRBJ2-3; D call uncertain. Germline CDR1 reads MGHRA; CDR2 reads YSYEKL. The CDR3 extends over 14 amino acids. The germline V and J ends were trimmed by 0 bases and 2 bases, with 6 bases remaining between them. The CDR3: CASSQDPHTDTQYF. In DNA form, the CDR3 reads TGCGCCAGCAGCCAAGATCCCCACACAGATACGCAGTATTTT.

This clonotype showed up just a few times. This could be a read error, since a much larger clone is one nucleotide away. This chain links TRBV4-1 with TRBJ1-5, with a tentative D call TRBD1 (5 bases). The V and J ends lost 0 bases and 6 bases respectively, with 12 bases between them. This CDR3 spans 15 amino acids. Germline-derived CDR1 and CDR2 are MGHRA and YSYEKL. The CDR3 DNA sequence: TGCGCCAGCAGCCAAGAGACGGGGGGAGGTCAGCCCCAGCATTTT. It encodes CASSQETGGGQPQHF.

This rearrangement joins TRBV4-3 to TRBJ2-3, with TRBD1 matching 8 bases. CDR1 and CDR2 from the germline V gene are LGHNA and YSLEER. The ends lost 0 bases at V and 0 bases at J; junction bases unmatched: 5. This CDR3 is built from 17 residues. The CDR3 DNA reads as TGCGCCAGCAGCCAAGACCCCGGACAGGGAAGCACAGATACGCAGTATTTT. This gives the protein CASSQDPGQGSTDTQYF.

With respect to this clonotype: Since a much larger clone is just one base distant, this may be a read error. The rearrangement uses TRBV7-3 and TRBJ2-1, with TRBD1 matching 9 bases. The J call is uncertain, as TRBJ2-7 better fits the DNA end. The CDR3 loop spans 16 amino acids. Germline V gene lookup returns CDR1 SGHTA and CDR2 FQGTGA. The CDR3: CAGYSHRTGDGYEQYF. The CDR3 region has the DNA TGTGCCGGCTACAGTCATAGGACAGGGGATGGGTACGAGCAGTACTTC.

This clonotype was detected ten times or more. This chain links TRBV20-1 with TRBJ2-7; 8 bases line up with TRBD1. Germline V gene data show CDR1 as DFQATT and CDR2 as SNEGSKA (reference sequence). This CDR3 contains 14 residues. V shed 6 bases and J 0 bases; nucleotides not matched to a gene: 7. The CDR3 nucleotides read TGCAGTGCCCGGGACAGGATGAACTCCTACGAGCAGTACTTC. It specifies CSARDRMNSYEQYF.

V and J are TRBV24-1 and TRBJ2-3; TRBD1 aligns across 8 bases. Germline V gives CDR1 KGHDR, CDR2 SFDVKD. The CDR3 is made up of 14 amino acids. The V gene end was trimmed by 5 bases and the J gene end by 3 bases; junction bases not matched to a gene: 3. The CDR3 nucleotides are TGTGCCACCAGTGCCCAGGGGGCGACAGATACGCAGTATTTT. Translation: CATSAQGATDTQYF.

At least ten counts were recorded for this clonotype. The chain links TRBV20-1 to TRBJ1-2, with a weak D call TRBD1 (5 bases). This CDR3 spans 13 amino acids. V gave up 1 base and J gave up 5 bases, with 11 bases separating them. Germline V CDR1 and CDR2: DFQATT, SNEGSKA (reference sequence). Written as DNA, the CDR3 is TGCAGTGCTAGAGTGGGGGACCGTTATGGCTACACCTTC. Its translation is CSARVGDRYGYTF.

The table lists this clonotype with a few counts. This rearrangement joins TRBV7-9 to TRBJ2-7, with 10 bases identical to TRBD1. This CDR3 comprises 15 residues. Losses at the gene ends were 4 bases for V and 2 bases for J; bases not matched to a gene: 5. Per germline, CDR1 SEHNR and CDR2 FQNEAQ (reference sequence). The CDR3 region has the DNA TGTGCCAGCAGCTCGGGGACAGGGGTCACCTACGAGCAGTACTTC. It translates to CASSSGTGVTYEQYF.

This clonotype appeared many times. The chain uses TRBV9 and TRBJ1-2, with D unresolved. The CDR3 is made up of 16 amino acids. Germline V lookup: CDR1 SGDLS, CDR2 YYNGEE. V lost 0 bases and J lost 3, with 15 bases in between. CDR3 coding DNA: TGTGCCAGCAGCGTAGTTTCGCAATCTTCAGACTATGGCTACACCTTC. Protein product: CASSVVSQSSDYGYTF.

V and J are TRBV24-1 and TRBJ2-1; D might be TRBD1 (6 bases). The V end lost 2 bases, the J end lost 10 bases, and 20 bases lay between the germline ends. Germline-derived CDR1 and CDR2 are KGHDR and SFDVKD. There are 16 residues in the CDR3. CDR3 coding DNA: TGTGCCACCAGTGATTCGAATAGACAGGCCCTGGTGGAGCAGTTCTTC. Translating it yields CATSDSNRQALVEQFF.